These 19 T cell receptor beta chains share one sample of origin, sequenced in a study of blood T cell repertoires in COVID-19. The method was immunoSEQ multiplex PCR; TCRdb's version includes in-frame clones alone and lacks a portion of them. The sample has 120,000 or so clones; around 87% are singletons. Specimen: peripheral blood. The receptors shown here come from a woman in her fifties or sixties with acute or convalescent COVID-19.

The chain carries TRBV5-1 and TRBJ1-6, with D perhaps TRBD1 (5 bases). This CDR3 is 15 amino acids long. Per germline, CDR1 SGHRS and CDR2 YFSETQ. The V gene lost 4 bases and the J gene lost 4 bases, with 12 bases spanning the gap. The chain's CDR3 is CASSADISYNSPLHF. The CDR3, as DNA: TGCGCCAGCAGCGCGGACATATCATATAATTCACCCCTCCACTTT.

This clone turned up a few times. The DNA for the CDR3 is TGTGCCAGCAGCCAAGGGCGACTCACCGGGGAGCTGTTTTTT. This codes for CASSQGRLTGELFF. The chain recombines TRBV4-2 with TRBJ2-2, with D uncertain. Trimming shortened V by 1 base and J by 4 bases, and 7 bases separated the two germline ends. The CDR3 extends over 14 amino acids. Germline V gene data show CDR1 as LGHNA and CDR2 as YNFKEQ.

The rearrangement joins TRBV20-1 to TRBJ2-3; no firm D call. The CDR3 has 11 amino acids. CDR1 and CDR2 (germline): DFQATT, SNEGSKA (reference sequence). V lost 5 bases and J 1 base, leaving 4 bases between the germline ends. CDR3 sequence: CSALGTDTQYF. CDR3 sequence (DNA): TGCAGTGCTCTTGGCACAGATACGCAGTATTTT.

J is TRBJ1-3 and V is TRBV9; D remains ambiguous. The germline CDR1 and CDR2 sequences are SGDLS and YYNGEE. The CDR3 spans 16 residues. The V and J ends lost 2 bases and 0 bases respectively, with 12 bases between them. CDR3 protein: CASSVSPRSSGNTIYF. As DNA, the CDR3 is TGTGCCAGCAGCGTCTCCCCCCGTAGCTCTGGAAACACCATATATTTT.

The chain uses TRBV5-1 and TRBJ2-3; no reliable D call. Germline CDR1 and CDR2: SGHRS and YFSETQ. Trimming removed 6 bases from V and 4 bases from J, with 9 bases in between. CDR3 size: 12 residues. Written as DNA, the CDR3 is TGCGCCAGCACCTCCCCTTCAGATACGCAGTATTTT. It encodes CASTSPSDTQYF.

As DNA, the CDR3 is TGTGCCAGCAGCCCCTTGGCGGGTTCGAATAGAGGCTACACCTTC. This translates into CASSPLAGSNRGYTF. The V gene is TRBV3-1 (or the pseudogene TRBV3-2), the J gene TRBJ1-2; D gene unclear. This CDR3 comprises 15 residues. Looked up from germline, CDR1 is LGHDT and CDR2 is YNNKEL (reference sequence). Trimming pared 4 bases from V and 8 bases from J, leaving 20 bases between.

The J gene is TRBJ1-4, the V gene TRBV28, with 9 bases aligning to TRBD1. The length of the CDR3 is 13 residues. V was clipped by 3 bases and J by 10 bases; unmatched bases: 3. CDR1 is MDHEN and CDR2 is SYDVKM in the germline V gene. The DNA for the CDR3 is TGTGCCAGCAGTTTGAAGGACAGGGGAAAACTGTTTTTT. Protein product: CASSLKDRGKLFF.

The rearrangement links TRBV28 to TRBJ1-2, with TRBD1 matching 7 bases. The CDR3 has 14 amino acids. V lost 8 bases and J lost 4; bases outside the gene matches: 10. Germline values: CDR1 MDHEN, CDR2 SYDVKM. CDR3 protein: CASCSGQDLYGYTF. The CDR3 coding sequence is TGTGCCAGCTGTTCCGGACAGGACCTCTATGGCTACACCTTC.

The count of this clone is one. The CDR3 region is CASRRTGDEQFF. The CDR3 bases are TGTGCCAGCAGACGGACCGGGGATGAGCAGTTCTTC. V is TRBV6-1 and J is TRBJ2-1; D may be TRBD2 (5 bases). CDR1 and CDR2 from the germline V gene are MNHNS and SASEGT. Trimming left V 6 bases short and J 8 bases short, with 11 bases between. CDR3 length: 12 residues.

CDR3 DNA: TGTGCCAGCAGTGAAGCAAGGGGAGGTGGCTACACCTTC. It translates to CASSEARGGGYTF. The chain links TRBV6-1 to TRBJ1-2; D perhaps matches TRBD1 (5 bases). Germline-derived CDR1 and CDR2 are MNHNS and SASEGT. Trimming cost V 0 bases and J 7 bases, with 9 bases left between them. The CDR3 consists of 13 residues.

This sequence joins TRBV6-1 and TRBJ2-4; weak D call: TRBD2 (5 bases). Looked up from germline, CDR1 is MNHNS and CDR2 is SASEGT. The V end lost 8 bases, the J end lost 0 bases, and 20 bases lay between the germline ends. This CDR3 region has 17 residues. The CDR3 sequence is CASWEVDGGLAKNIQYF. Written as DNA, the CDR3 is TGTGCCAGCTGGGAAGTGGACGGTGGACTAGCCAAAAACATTCAGTACTTC.

The chain carries TRBV5-5 and TRBJ1-2; D unresolved. The CDR3 is 13 residues long. Trimming stripped 0 bases from V and 4 bases from J, with 7 bases between. Germline lookup yields CDR1 SGHKS and CDR2 YYEKEE (reference sequence). The CDR3 sequence: CASSLELAYGYTF. The CDR3 DNA sequence: TGTGCCAGCAGCTTGGAGCTTGCCTATGGCTACACCTTC.

The V gene is TRBV5-4, the J gene TRBJ1-2; TRBD1 aligns across 7 bases. The germline V gene has CDR1 SGHNT and CDR2 YYREEE (reference sequence). V lost 3 bases, J lost 3 bases, and 8 bases stayed unmatched. The CDR3 covers 15 residues. CDR3 sequence: CASSSAKGGYYGYTF. The CDR3 nucleotides are TGTGCCAGCAGCTCCGCCAAAGGGGGCTACTATGGCTACACCTTC.

This clone was found once. The rearrangement uses TRBV12-3 or TRBV12-4 and TRBJ1-5; D remains ambiguous. The germline V and J ends were trimmed by 0 bases and 9 bases, with 6 bases remaining between them. This CDR3 is built from 12 residues. The CDR3 spells CASSLAGRPQHF. The CDR3 coding sequence is TGTGCCAGCAGTTTAGCGGGCCGGCCCCAGCATTTT.

The chain is built from TRBV6-5 and TRBJ1-1; possibly TRBD1 for D (6 bases). V gave up 5 bases and J gave up 4 bases, with 11 bases separating them. CDR1 and CDR2 from the germline V gene are MNHEY and SVGAGI. CDR3 size: 13 residues. The CDR3, as DNA: TGTGCCAGCAGTATATTCAGGGGCACTGAAGCTTTCTTT. Its translation is CASSIFRGTEAFF.

In DNA, the CDR3 is TGTGCCACCCTCGAACACCCGAAGCAGTTCTTC. Amino acids: CATLEHPKQFF. The J gene is TRBJ2-1, the V gene TRBV6-5; the D is unclear. The CDR3 has 11 residues. The germline V gene has CDR1 MNHEY and CDR2 SVGAGI. V dropped 10 bases and J dropped 11 bases, with 15 bases sitting between them.

Only one count was recorded for this clone. The chain carries TRBV29-1 and TRBJ1-1, with 9 bases aligning to TRBD1. CDR1 and CDR2 (germline): SQVTM, ANQGSEA. V dropped 2 bases and J dropped 5; count of bases not matched to a gene: 3. The CDR3 covers 13 residues. The CDR3 DNA is TGCAGCGTTGAAACGGGACAGGGAACTGAAGCTTTCTTT. Translated, it gives CSVETGQGTEAFF.

This sequence joins TRBV6-5 and TRBJ2-2; 8 nucleotides line up with TRBD2. This CDR3 region has 15 residues. J gave up 7 bases and V 8 bases, and 12 bases lay outside the gene matches. Germline loops: CDR1 MNHEY, CDR2 SVGAGI. The CDR3 DNA sequence: TGTGCCAGCGGCATAACAGCGGGAGCGGACGGGGAGCTGTTTTTT. Its translation: CASGITAGADGELFF.

The chain links TRBV28 to TRBJ2-7, with TRBD2 matching over 12 bases. The ends lost 3 bases at V and 4 bases at J; junction bases unmatched: 4. In germline, CDR1 is MDHEN, CDR2 SYDVKM. This CDR3 is built from 15 residues. DNA of the CDR3: TGTGCCAGCAGTTTTACCGGGACTAGCGGGTACGAGCAGTACTTC. As protein: CASSFTGTSGYEQYF.